Described below is a single T cell receptor (beta chain) sequence and its context. Its specificity is unknown. The sample comes from a study of T cells in localized non-small cell lung cancer. Study-level findings and limits: Turning up in adjacent lung were a median roughly 50 of the top 100 tumor clones.

Here immunoSEQ multiplex PCR was the method, and the copy in TCRdb shows in-frame clones only, minus some. Here the sample spans some 1,500 clones, about 36% being singletons. The sequence derives from a female donor aged 60 or older with stage II lung adenocarcinoma. Sequenced material: lung tumor tissue, taken before any cancer treatment.

As DNA, the CDR3 is TGCGCCAGCAGAAATAACAGGGTGCCTGGAAACACCATATATTTT. Amino acid sequence: CASRNNRVPGNTIYF. The chain is built from TRBV4-1 and TRBJ1-3; perhaps TRBD1 as D (6 bases). The ends were cut back, 6 bases at V and 2 bases at J, with 14 bases in the middle. This CDR3 is 15 amino acids long. From germline, CDR1 is MGHRA and CDR2 YSYEKL.